This record looks at one T cell receptor beta chain sequence and its context. The data derive from a study of blood T cell repertoires in COVID-19. Which cohort a participant joined came from the clinical history participants gave. Germline lookup yields CDR1 GTSNPN and CDR2 SVGIG (reference sequence). Trimming removed 1 base from V and 5 bases from J, with 17 bases in between. CDR3 length equals 15 residues. Original methodology: Nucleated cell number was recorded as an estimate derived from reference gene primer amplification. Sequencing was performed with immunoSEQ multiplex PCR; in TCRdb, only in-frame clones are kept and a portion is missing. The DNA gave D and trimming, while V, J and clone size come from that table. Here the sample spans roughly 150,000 clones, around 82% being singletons.

This TCR was sampled from a man aged 45-65 years in a cohort exposed to, infected with or recovered from COVID-19 (not recorded which). The J gene is TRBJ1-2, the V gene TRBV30, with D possibly being TRBD1 (6 bases). Sequenced input: PBMCs or T cells enriched from blood (not recorded which). The CDR3: CAWSGGFAGEYGYTF. In nucleotides, the CDR3 is TGTGCCTGGAGTGGGGGGTTTGCAGGGGAATATGGCTACACCTTC.